Below, one TCR beta chain is given with its context. Preparation of the TCRbeta library used unique molecular identifiers. TCRdb processed the PCR reads anew with MiXCR; each CDR3 protein has one entry. The profile shows some 400,000 distinct CDR3 sequences, about a fifth of them singletons. This sample stems from a study of T-cell reconstitution after alpha-beta-depleted transplantation in children. CDR1 and CDR2 (germline): MNHNS, SASEGT. Trimming shortened V by 8 bases and J by 4 bases, and 15 bases separated the two germline ends. The CDR3 is 14 amino acids. The chain links TRBV6-1 to TRBJ1-5, with D possibly being TRBD1 (5 bases). Sequenced material: PBMCs from the stem cell graft donor, taken from the stem cell graft. The TCR was taken from a human donor who donated a stem cell graft to a child with acute myeloid leukemia. The CDR3 DNA reads TGTGCCAGCCGAGGACACAACCGAAATCAGCCCCAGCATTTT. It encodes CASRGHNRNQPQHF.